This T cell receptor beta chain is drawn from a study of T-cell reconstitution after alpha-beta-depleted transplantation in children (dated by TCRdb to the mid-2010s). Background on the whole study: Using TCR repertoire profiling, the study followed T-cell immune reconstitution in a quantitative way in children after TCRalphabeta/CD19-depleted allogeneic hematopoietic cell transplantation.

Receptor libraries were prepared by PCR. The listed sequencing device is Illumina HiSeq 2500. Molecular barcoding was employed in the preparation of TCR libraries, with unique molecular identifiers being used to normalize TCRbeta repertoire quantification. TCRdb's own reprocessing of the public reads used fastp at Q25 and MiXCR and kept productive beta chains. Under each unique CDR3 protein, matching rows form one entry showing the most common genes and DNA. This sample lists approximately 230,000 distinct CDR3 sequences; roughly a quarter were detected once. 4.8% of the sample is held by the ten biggest clonotypes. The treatment or condition label here, explained by the study, means: allogeneic hematopoietic cell transplantation with graft depleted of TCRalphabeta T cells and CD19 B cells. Transplant recipients were children who received TCRalphabeta/CD19-depleted allogeneic hematopoietic cell grafts.

Concerning this clonotype itself: This receptor's antigen is unknown. One base away there is no much larger clone; base qualities are not given.

What the study reported, not specific to this receptor: The high TCRbeta diversity at day 60 in some patients was ascribed to recipient T cells and intrathymic progenitors that had survived conditioning. The apparently early recovery of alphabetaT-cell counts about two months after transplant reportedly depended on only several hundred rapidly expanded clones that came from non-depleted graft cells. Over subsequent months, a decline in hyperexpanded clone frequencies was noted, and after one year, T-cell counts and TCRbeta diversity were mostly ascribed to newly produced T cells.

The receptor comes from a female patient aged 2-9 years who had a stem cell transplant for congenital amegakaryocytic thrombocytopenia, so the T cells may come from the graft donor. Source: PBMCs, mostly from graft donor cells, taken 360 days after TCRalphabeta/CD19-depleted stem cell transplant.

The CDR3 loop reads CAWSSQGSYEQYF. The DNA sequence is as follows: TGTGCCTGGAGTAGCCAGGGCTCCTACGAGCAGTACTTC. The V and J segments used are TRBV30 and TRBJ2-7, and the D gene may be TRBD1, 5 bases matching. The germline V gene (reference sequence) provides CDR1 GTSNPN and CDR2 SVGIG. V lost 2 bases and J lost 0 bases; the stretch between them is 8 bases long. Reading from cysteine to phenylalanine, the CDR3 counts 13 amino acids. Only the CDR3 DNA is retained, 39 bases long and in frame from the first base.